A single sample is the source of the 10 T cell receptor beta chains below, sequenced in a study of cytomegalovirus exposure and HLA in healthy donors. This PCR relied on a set of 60 Vbeta primers and 13 Jbeta primers. Assay used: immunoSEQ multiplex PCR; TCRdb lists only in-frame clones, some missing. The data show approximately 150,000 clones, around 83% seen once. The sample consisted of PBMCs. Receptors originate from a man between 45 and 60 years old in good health and CMV-seropositive.

The chain recombines TRBV6-5 with TRBJ2-7, with a tentative D call TRBD1 (6 bases). Germline V gene sequence: CDR1 MNHEY, CDR2 SVGAGI. The V gene lost 2 bases and the J gene lost 1 base, with 12 bases spanning the gap. This CDR3 has 15 residues. The CDR3 DNA follows: TGTGCCAGCAGTTACCGGCAGGGGAGTTCCTACGAGCAGTACTTC. This codes for CASSYRQGSSYEQYF.

The chain joins TRBV5-1 to TRBJ1-1; unclear D gene. The germline V gene encodes CDR1 SGHRS and CDR2 YFSETQ. With 0 bases removed from V and 5 bases from J, the gap between germline ends came to 11 bases. There are 14 residues in the CDR3. DNA of the CDR3: TGCGCCAGCAGCTTGGGGCCCCCCGGGACTGAAGCTTTCTTT. Translating it yields CASSLGPPGTEAFF.

This chain connects TRBV6-1 to TRBJ2-5; TRBD1 matches at 7 bases. The end of the DNA aligns better with TRBJ2-7, so the J call may be wrong. The CDR3 loop spans 13 amino acids. CDR1 and CDR2 (germline): MNHNS, SASEGT. The CDR3: CASATGTVYEQYF. The CDR3 DNA follows: TGTGCCAGCGCCACCGGGACAGTCTACGAGCAGTACTTC.

In its sample, this clone was seen a few times. The chain has TRBV5-6 and TRBJ2-7; 11 bases match TRBD2. The CDR3 consists of 16 residues. The trim removed 1 base at V and 3 bases at J, leaving 6 bases unmatched. Germline CDR1 is SGHDT and CDR2 is YYEEEE. The CDR3 region is CASSLYGTSGFYEQYF. The CDR3 DNA reads TGTGCCAGCAGCTTGTATGGGACTAGCGGATTCTACGAGCAGTACTTC.

The V call is TRBV5-1, the J call TRBJ2-1; D not certain. The CDR3 consists of 13 residues. The ends were cut back, 0 bases at V and 3 bases at J, with 4 bases in the middle. From germline, CDR1 is SGHRS and CDR2 YFSETQ. The DNA for the CDR3 is TGCGCCAGCAGCTTGGTCAGCTACAATGAGCAGTTCTTC. Amino acids: CASSLVSYNEQFF.

CDR3 loop: CASGQGGNQPQHF. CDR3 DNA sequence: TGTGCCAGCGGACAGGGAGGGAATCAGCCCCAGCATTTT. The rearrangement joins TRBV7-8 to TRBJ1-5; TRBD1 matches 8 bases. The germline V gene encodes CDR1 SGHVS and CDR2 FQNEAQ. The ends lost 8 bases at V and 4 bases at J; junction bases unmatched: 4. The CDR3 is made up of 13 amino acids.

The rearrangement uses TRBV7-2 and TRBJ1-1; TRBD1 might be the D (5 bases). The germline V gene has CDR1 SGHTA and CDR2 FQGNSA. This CDR3 has 12 residues. Between the trimmed V and J ends, which lost 4 bases and 10 bases, there was a span of 13 bases. The CDR3 loop is CASSSTGDSAFF. The CDR3 DNA is TGTGCCAGCAGCTCGACCGGGGACTCAGCTTTCTTT.

The chain couples TRBV19 to TRBJ1-1; 7 bases match TRBD1. This CDR3 is 14 amino acids long. Germline V gene sequence: CDR1 LNHDA, CDR2 SQIVND (reference sequence). J lost 0 bases, V lost 9 bases, and 7 bases had no gene match. CDR3 loop: CASRPGQMNTEAFF. The CDR3 DNA reads as TGTGCCAGCAGACCGGGACAGATGAACACTGAAGCTTTCTTT.

The chain joins TRBV2 to TRBJ1-2; D remains ambiguous. The CDR3 loop spans 14 amino acids. CDR1 and CDR2 from the germline V gene are SNHLY and FYNNEI. Trimming took off 6 bases at V and 8 bases at J, with 19 bases between the two ends. CDR3 loop: CASSTLGILRGYTF. CDR3 bases: TGTGCCAGCAGCACCCTCGGGATCCTTAGGGGCTACACCTTC.

This chain links TRBV28 with TRBJ1-5, with unresolved D. The V and J ends lost 6 bases and 5 bases respectively, with 5 bases between them. Germline V gene sequence: CDR1 MDHEN, CDR2 SYDVKM. This CDR3 has 11 residues. This chain's CDR3 is CASREDQPQHF. The CDR3 coding sequence is TGTGCCAGCAGGGAGGATCAGCCCCAGCATTTT.